These 11 T cell receptor beta chains originate from one sample sequenced in a study of OX40 agonist ivuxolimab in advanced cancers. Here immunoSEQ multiplex PCR was the method, and the copy in TCRdb shows in-frame clones only, minus some. Of about 48,000 clones listed, roughly 90% are singletons. The sample in question was CD4+ or CD8+ T cells sorted from blood, obtained in a trial of the OX40 agonist ivuxolimab. The receptors come from an adult with an advanced solid tumor such as melanoma, head and neck, liver or kidney cancer.

The rearrangement uses TRBV29-1 and TRBJ2-7, with D perhaps TRBD1 or TRBD2 (6 bases each). Looked up from germline, CDR1 is SQVTM and CDR2 is ANQGSEA. This CDR3 has 13 amino acids. The V end was cut by 7 bases, the J end by 1 base, with 14 bases between. The CDR3 is CSARGGQSYEQYF. The CDR3 nucleotides read TGCAGCGCCAGAGGGGGGCAATCCTACGAGCAGTACTTC.

The gene calls are TRBV19 and TRBJ2-2; 10 bases align to TRBD1. This CDR3 is 14 amino acids long. Germline trimming cut 6 bases from V and 8 bases from J; bases unmatched to any gene: 6. CDR1 is LNHDA, CDR2 SQIVND, per germline (reference sequence). The CDR3 DNA sequence: TGTGCCAGTAGCAAGGGACAGGGGTCAGGGGAGCTGTTTTTT. Protein: CASSKGQGSGELFF.

This chain connects TRBV4-3 to TRBJ2-7; 7 positions match TRBD1. This CDR3 comprises 16 residues. Losses at the gene ends were 2 bases for V and 5 bases for J; bases not matched to a gene: 12. Germline V lookup: CDR1 LGHNA, CDR2 YSLEER. The DNA for the CDR3 is TGCGCCAGCAGCCAAAACAGGGGAAATTGGTTCAACGAGCAGTACTTC. This sequence encodes CASSQNRGNWFNEQYF.

This clone was seen only once. The chain joins TRBV2 to TRBJ2-7; 7 bases line up with TRBD1. Germline lookup yields CDR1 SNHLY and CDR2 FYNNEI. The CDR3 totals 15 residues. V lost 3 bases and J lost 0; bases outside the gene matches: 5. CDR3 loop: CASSDSDRRSYEQYF. CDR3 coding DNA: TGTGCCAGCAGTGACTCGGACAGGCGCTCCTACGAGCAGTACTTC.

This chain uses TRBV6-5 with TRBJ2-2; TRBD2 agrees at 12 bases. Germline V lookup: CDR1 MNHEY, CDR2 SVGAGI. CDR3 length: 15 amino acids. Germline trimming cut 6 bases from V and 5 bases from J; bases unmatched to any gene: 4. The CDR3 loop reads CASRRTSGVTGELFF. The CDR3 region has the DNA TGTGCCAGCAGGCGGACTAGCGGGGTGACCGGGGAGCTGTTTTTT.

The rearrangement links TRBV7-9 to TRBJ2-1; tentative D call: TRBD2 (5 bases). Trimming shortened V by 5 bases and J by 6 bases, and 20 bases separated the two germline ends. Germline CDR1 and CDR2: SEHNR and FQNEAQ (reference sequence). The CDR3 is 16 residues long. CDR3 nucleotides: TGTGCCAGCAGCCTGGATGAGGGTCTGATCATCAATGAGCAGTTCTTC. This sequence encodes CASSLDEGLIINEQFF.

J is TRBJ1-2 and V is TRBV5-1; D remains ambiguous. Germline CDR1 is SGHRS and CDR2 is YFSETQ. V lost 0 bases and J lost 8, with 20 bases in between. CDR3 length: 16 residues. This chain's CDR3 is CASSLGEGINPVGYTF. Here the CDR3 DNA reads TGCGCCAGCAGCTTGGGTGAAGGAATCAACCCCGTGGGCTACACCTTC.

This chain connects TRBV9 to TRBJ2-1; the match to TRBD2 covers 8 bases. Unmatched junction bases numbered 4, after V lost 3 bases and J lost 5 bases. Looked up from germline, CDR1 is SGDLS and CDR2 is YYNGEE. CDR3 size: 14 residues. The CDR3 sequence is CASSDVGRDNEQFF. CDR3 sequence (DNA): TGTGCCAGCAGCGATGTCGGGAGGGACAATGAGCAGTTCTTC.

This chain uses TRBV19 with TRBJ2-1; 9 bases line up with TRBD2. Germline assignment: CDR1 LNHDA and CDR2 SQIVND (reference sequence). The CDR3 loop spans 17 amino acids. The ends lost 8 bases at V and 1 base at J; junction bases unmatched: 12. In DNA, the CDR3 is TGTGCCAGTGTAACTAGCGGGCCTAAAGTATCCTACAATGAGCAGTTCTTC. Translated, it gives CASVTSGPKVSYNEQFF. Looking up the rest from reference TRBV19 and TRBJ2-1 gives the full variable domain: DGGITQSPKYLFRKEGQNVTLSCEQNLNHDAMYWYRQDPGQGLRLIYYSQIVNDFQKGDIAEGYSVSREKKESFPLTVTSAQKNPTAFYLCASVTSGPKVSYNEQFFGPGTRLTVL.

The CDR3 region is CASSGLGTGELFF. CDR3 nucleotide sequence: TGTGCCAGCAGCGGTTTGGGGACCGGGGAGCTGTTTTTT. The genes are TRBV9 and TRBJ2-2; unclear D gene. The CDR3 extends over 13 amino acids. Per germline, CDR1 SGDLS and CDR2 YYNGEE. The V end lost 3 bases, the J end lost 5 bases, and 8 bases lay between the germline ends.

The DNA for the CDR3 is TGTGCCAGCAGCTCCTCAGAACAAGAGACCCAGTACTTC. It yields the protein CASSSSEQETQYF. The chain uses TRBV7-9 and TRBJ2-5; no clear D. The CDR3 runs 13 residues. CDR1 SEHNR and CDR2 FQNEAQ come from the germline V gene (reference sequence). V lost 4 bases, J lost 2 bases, and 8 bases lay in between.